A selection of T cell receptor beta chains follows, all from one sample in a study of Ad26.COV2.S vaccination and SARS-CoV-2 variants. Only in-frame clones appear in the TCRdb table, and some are missing; sequencing was by immunoSEQ multiplex PCR. This sample has about 420,000 clones, with over 75% found just once. Sequencing was performed on peripheral blood, taken in a trial of Ad26.COV2.S vaccine versus placebo. These receptors were obtained from a person aged 18-60 years who received the Ad26.COV2.S COVID-19 vaccine or a placebo. Each CDR3 is given with its conserved first and last residue. A D gene is named only where the DNA matches it firmly. Not all rows give a size; the values are once, few, many and, for expanded clones, a class.

v_gene: TRBV28; j_gene: TRBJ2-7; abundance: .; d_gene: TRBD2; CDR3aa: CASSLSTSGGVDSYEQYF; CDR3nt: TGTGCCAGCAGTTTATCGACTAGCGGGGGGGTCGACTCCTACGAGCAGTACTTC
v_gene: TRBV29-1; j_gene: TRBJ2-4; abundance: .; d_gene: .; CDR3aa: CSVERQAKNIQYF; CDR3nt: TGCAGCGTTGAACGACAGGCCAAAAACATTCAGTACTTC
v_gene: TRBV6-1; j_gene: TRBJ1-5; abundance: .; d_gene: .; CDR3aa: CASSDGLGGQPQHF; CDR3nt: TGTGCCAGCAGTGATGGGCTTGGGGGACAGCCCCAGCATTTT
v_gene: TRBV10-3; j_gene: TRBJ2-1; abundance: .; d_gene: .; CDR3aa: CAISANNEQFF; CDR3nt: TGTGCCATCAGTGCAAACAATGAGCAGTTCTTC
v_gene: TRBV5-5; j_gene: TRBJ1-2; abundance: .; d_gene: .; CDR3aa: CASSLGGVTDYGYTF; CDR3nt: TGTGCCAGCAGCTTGGGAGGGGTAACAGACTATGGCTACACCTTC
v_gene: TRBV18; j_gene: TRBJ1-6; abundance: once; d_gene: .; CDR3aa: CASSPGGLSPLHF; CDR3nt: TGTGCCAGCTCACCCGGTGGACTATCACCCCTCCACTTT
v_gene: TRBV10-3; j_gene: TRBJ2-2; abundance: .; d_gene: TRBD2; CDR3aa: CATSGGDDDGELFF; CDR3nt: TGTGCCACTAGCGGGGGGGATGATGACGGGGAGCTGTTTTTT
v_gene: TRBV7-3; j_gene: TRBJ1-6; abundance: .; d_gene: .; CDR3aa: CASSLGAGPLHF; CDR3nt: TGTGCCAGCAGCTTAGGGGCCGGCCCCCTCCACTTT
v_gene: TRBV7-8; j_gene: TRBJ1-3; abundance: .; d_gene: .; CDR3aa: CASSLGSVGNTIYF; CDR3nt: TGTGCCAGCAGCTTAGGGTCCGTTGGAAACACCATATATTTT
v_gene: TRBV27; j_gene: TRBJ1-1; abundance: .; d_gene: TRBD1; CDR3aa: CASSLRQGAGTEAFF; CDR3nt: TGTGCCAGCAGTTTACGTCAGGGGGCAGGGACTGAAGCTTTCTTT
v_gene: TRBV10-2; j_gene: TRBJ1-2; abundance: .; d_gene: .; CDR3aa: CASSEGSGYGYTF; CDR3nt: TGCGCCAGCTCCGAAGGTTCTGGGTATGGCTACACCTTC
v_gene: TRBV4-3; j_gene: TRBJ2-1; abundance: once; d_gene: TRBD2; CDR3aa: CASSLGREDNEQFF; CDR3nt: TGCGCCAGCAGCCTAGGGAGGGAAGATAATGAGCAGTTCTTC
v_gene: TRBV27; j_gene: TRBJ2-5; abundance: once; d_gene: .; CDR3aa: CASSFNMGETQYF; CDR3nt: TGTGCCAGCAGTTTTAATATGGGGGAGACCCAGTACTTC
v_gene: TRBV28; j_gene: TRBJ1-2; abundance: .; d_gene: TRBD1; CDR3aa: CASSFRTGPTF; CDR3nt: TGTGCCAGCAGCTTTCGGACAGGGCCAACCTTC